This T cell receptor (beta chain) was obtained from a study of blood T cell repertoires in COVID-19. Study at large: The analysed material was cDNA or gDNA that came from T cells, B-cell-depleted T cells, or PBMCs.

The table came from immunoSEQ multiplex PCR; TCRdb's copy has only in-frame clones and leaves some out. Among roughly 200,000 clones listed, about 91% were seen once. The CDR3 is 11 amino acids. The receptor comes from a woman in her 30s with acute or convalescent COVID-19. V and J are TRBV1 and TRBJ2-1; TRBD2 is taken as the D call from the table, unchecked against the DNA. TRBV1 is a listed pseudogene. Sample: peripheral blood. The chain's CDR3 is CTSSPSGGAFF. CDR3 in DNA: TGCACCAGCAGCCCCAGCGGGGGGGCGTTCTTC.